Below, one T cell receptor beta chain is given with its context. This record belongs to a study of blood T cell repertoires in COVID-19. Study-wide context: Sites across the United States, Italy and Spain contributed samples from acute and convalescent COVID-19. T cells, B-cell-depleted T cells, or PBMCs provided the cDNA or gDNA that served as material.

The study drew participants aged about 18 to 95 years from under 30 US areas. The J segment lost 8 bases and the V segment lost 0 bases, leaving 0 bases of the junction unmatched. Germline CDR1 is SGDLS and CDR2 is YYNGEE. This CDR3 is built from 13 residues. Original data processing: Using reference gene primer amplification, nucleated cell counts were estimated. Data came from immunoSEQ multiplex PCR; TCRdb stores just in-frame clones and leaves some out. V, J and clone size reflect that table, while D and trimming were determined from the DNA. The sample holds about 260,000 clones; around 84% are singletons and the top ten take under 5%.

This clonotype was sampled from a young man with acute COVID-19. Sample: PBMCs or T cells enriched from blood (not recorded which). V usage is TRBV9 and J usage is TRBJ1-2; 11 bases are a match to TRBD1. This CDR3 reads CASSVGTGGGYTF. CDR3 bases: TGTGCCAGCAGCGTAGGGACAGGGGGCGGCTACACCTTC.